The 2 T cell receptor beta chains listed next were all sequenced from one sample in a study of radiation and T cells in renal cell carcinoma. The method was immunoSEQ multiplex PCR; TCRdb's version includes in-frame clones alone and lacks a portion of them. The sample yields approximately 140,000 clones, 75% to 90% seen once. Time point: baseline pretreatment blood. The treatment was: 15 Gy SBRT to primary tumor, nephrectomy 4 weeks later. This specimen consisted of blood, obtained from a patient whose treatment included radiotherapy and nephrectomy. The receptors here all came from a woman aged 45-65 years with renal cell carcinoma.

This clone has a handful of counts. CDR3 coding DNA: TGTGCCTACACCCAGCAAGAGACCCAGTACTTC. It yields the protein CAYTQQETQYF. V and J are TRBV30 and TRBJ2-5; D gene unclear. V lost 7 bases, J lost 2 bases, and 8 bases lay in between. Germline V gene lookup returns CDR1 GTSNPN and CDR2 SVGIG (reference sequence). The length of the CDR3 is 11 residues.

This chain uses TRBV5-6 with TRBJ2-2; 11 bases align to TRBD2. The germline V gene has CDR1 SGHDT and CDR2 YYEEEE. This CDR3 region has 18 residues. V shed 2 bases and J 4 bases; nucleotides not matched to a gene: 10. The DNA for the CDR3 is TGTGCCAGCAGCTTCCCTGGTAGCGGGGGGGAGATCACCGGGGAGCTGTTTTTT. This translates into CASSFPGSGGEITGELFF.